The 24 T cell receptor beta chains reported below all come from one sample, sequenced in a study of CD8+CD57+ T cells in acquired aplastic anemia. The TCR beta profiling, which covered VDJ combination and CDR3 sequence, was carried out using genomic DNA as the template. TCRdb ran MiXCR on the reads and lists one entry per CDR3 protein. Among 190,000 or so distinct CDR3 sequences, over 60% were seen once, and the ten largest hold approximately 30%. Sequences were obtained from sorted CD4+, CD8+, or CD8+CD57+ T cells (not recorded which) from PBMCs. These receptors all come from a human donor in good health.

This clonotype has at least ten counts. The V gene is TRBV14, the J gene TRBJ2-5; D ambiguous. Between the trimmed V and J ends, which lost 1 base and 2 bases, there was a span of 5 bases. This CDR3 comprises 13 residues. The germline CDR1 and CDR2 sequences are SGHDN and FVKESK. The CDR3 bases are TGTGCCAGCAGCCAAGTACAACAAGAGACCCAGTACTTC. This translates into CASSQVQQETQYF.

This clonotype occurred a few times. This chain connects TRBV24-1 to TRBJ1-1; D uncertain. Germline V gene sequence: CDR1 KGHDR, CDR2 SFDVKD. V was clipped by 7 bases and J by 0 bases, with 8 bases between them. The CDR3 extends over 13 amino acids. CDR3 sequence: CATRDHMNTEAFF. The CDR3 nucleotides read TGTGCCACCAGAGACCACATGAACACTGAAGCTTTCTTT.

The chain uses TRBV24-1 and TRBJ2-5; D possibly corresponds to TRBD2 (5 bases). Between the trimmed V and J ends, which lost 2 bases and 11 bases, there was a span of 11 bases. This CDR3 spans 12 amino acids. Germline CDR1 is KGHDR and CDR2 is SFDVKD. The CDR3 sequence: CATSDSPSGQYF. Written as DNA, the CDR3 is TGTGCCACCAGTGATTCTCCGAGCGGTCAGTACTTC.

This clonotype came up a few times. The rearrangement uses TRBV2 and TRBJ1-1; tentatively, D is TRBD1 (6 bases). Germline CDR1 reads SNHLY; CDR2 reads FYNNEI. The CDR3 loop spans 12 amino acids. V was clipped by 4 bases and J by 5 bases, with 8 bases between them. The CDR3 region has the DNA TGTGCCAGCAGTGGCCAGGGGACTGAAGCTTTCTTT. Amino acids: CASSGQGTEAFF.

The rearrangement links TRBV20-1 to TRBJ2-7, with TRBD1 matching over 9 bases. J was trimmed by 3 bases and V by 1 base; bases with no gene match: 10. Germline CDR1 reads DFQATT; CDR2 reads SNEGSKA (reference sequence). The CDR3 covers 16 residues. The CDR3 DNA is TGCAGTGCTAGAGGGGACAGGGAGGAGCGAGTCTACGAGCAGTACTTC. It codes for CSARGDREERVYEQYF.

At least ten counts were recorded for this clonotype. The chain joins TRBV27 to TRBJ2-1; a possible D gene is TRBD2 (6 bases). The germline V gene encodes CDR1 MNHEY and CDR2 SMNVEV (reference sequence). Deletions cut 5 bases from V and 2 bases from J, with 16 bases between. The CDR3 spans 16 residues. The CDR3 coding sequence is TGTGCCAGCAGTCCATCCTTAGCGGCCGCCTACAATGAGCAGTTCTTC. This translates into CASSPSLAAAYNEQFF.

V gene TRBV7-3 combines with J gene TRBJ2-5, with 7 bases aligning to TRBD1. From germline, CDR1 is SGHTA and CDR2 FQGTGA. This CDR3 contains 15 residues. The ends lost 3 bases at V and 1 base at J; junction bases unmatched: 5. DNA for the CDR3: TGTGCCAGCAGCTTCAACAGGGGTGGCCAAGAGACCCAGTACTTC. Amino acids: CASSFNRGGQETQYF.

The rearrangement joins TRBV7-6 to TRBJ2-7; TRBD2 is a possible D gene (5 bases). Trimming cost V 5 bases and J 4 bases, with 12 bases left between them. From germline, CDR1 is SGHVS and CDR2 FNYEAQ. The CDR3 runs 13 residues. The CDR3 loop is CASSRELSYEQYF. The CDR3, as DNA: TGTGCCAGCAGCCGGGAATTATCATACGAGCAGTACTTC.

This clonotype was picked up one time. This likely comes from a read error, as the CDR3 has no conserved phenylalanine or tryptophan at its end. The chain is built from TRBV6-4 and TRBJ1-2; no definite D call. CDR3 length equals 16 residues. The V and J ends lost 2 bases and 0 bases respectively, with 13 bases between them. CDR1 and CDR2 from the germline V gene are MRHNA and SNTAGT. CDR3 nucleotides: TGTGCCAGCAGTGACACCCCGCAGGCTCCTAACTATGGCTACACCTAC. It translates to CASSDTPQAPNYGYTY.

The V call is TRBV24-1, the J call TRBJ2-5; no clear D. The CDR3 contains 15 residues. Between the trimmed V and J ends, which lost 0 bases and 1 base, there was a span of 8 bases. In germline, CDR1 is KGHDR, CDR2 SFDVKD. The DNA of the CDR3 is TGTGCCACCAGTGATTTGGGCAGTCCCCAAGAGACCCAGTACTTC. This gives the protein CATSDLGSPQETQYF.

The chain combines TRBV9 with TRBJ2-7, with D unclear. The V and J ends lost 7 bases and 0 bases respectively, with 14 bases between them. CDR1 is SGDLS, CDR2 YYNGEE, per germline. This CDR3 region has 14 residues. The CDR3 nucleotides are TGTGCCAGCTCACCACCCGCGGACTCCTACGAGCAGTACTTC. Amino acids: CASSPPADSYEQYF.

This clonotype was detected many times. The chain uses TRBV9 and TRBJ2-1, with 10 bases that match TRBD2. CDR1 and CDR2 (germline): SGDLS, YYNGEE. Unmatched junction bases numbered 15, after V lost 0 bases and J lost 6 bases. The CDR3 contains 19 residues. CDR3 amino acids: CASSVVGRLLAGVCNEQFF. Written as DNA, the CDR3 is TGTGCCAGCAGCGTAGTAGGACGACTTCTAGCGGGAGTGTGCAATGAGCAGTTCTTC.

This clonotype was detected ten times or more. V gene TRBV20-1 combines with J gene TRBJ2-3; D is possibly TRBD2 (6 bases). The CDR3 has 16 residues. Germline lookup yields CDR1 DFQATT and CDR2 SNEGSKA (reference sequence). Deletions cut 3 bases from V and 2 bases from J, with 18 bases between. The CDR3 DNA is TGCAGTGCTAGTGAAGAGGTTAGCGGAGTCACAGATACGCAGTATTTT. This translates into CSASEEVSGVTDTQYF.

This clonotype was picked up many times. V is TRBV5-1 and J is TRBJ1-6, with D perhaps matching TRBD1 (6 bases). The ends were cut back, 2 bases at V and 9 bases at J, with 21 bases in the middle. Per germline, CDR1 SGHRS and CDR2 YFSETQ. The CDR3 spans 17 residues. CDR3 protein: CASSFFSTTGAGSPLHF. CDR3 sequence (DNA): TGCGCCAGCAGCTTCTTCAGTACGACGGGGGCGGGTTCACCCCTCCACTTT.

At least ten counts were recorded for this clonotype. J is TRBJ2-1 and V is TRBV20-1, with TRBD2 matching over 11 bases. CDR1 is DFQATT, CDR2 SNEGSKA, per germline (reference sequence). The length of the CDR3 is 14 residues. V was pared by 7 bases and J by 5 bases, with 7 bases of the junction left unmatched. The CDR3 coding sequence is TGCAGTGTTCCACCGGGACTAGCGGACAATGAGCAGTTCTTC. It encodes CSVPPGLADNEQFF.

V is TRBV19 and J is TRBJ1-5; TRBD1 is a possible D gene (6 bases). V shed 5 bases and J shed 11 bases, with 13 bases lying between them. Germline CDR1 LNHDA, CDR2 SQIVND (reference sequence). This CDR3 comprises 12 residues. The CDR3 sequence: CASSPQGWTQHF. The CDR3 DNA follows: TGTGCCAGTAGTCCACAGGGTTGGACCCAGCATTTT.

Ten or more counts support this clonotype. The rearrangement joins TRBV4-1 to TRBJ2-1; the D call may be TRBD1 or TRBD2 (6 bases each). This CDR3 spans 17 amino acids. V lost 1 base, J lost 0 bases, and 13 bases lay in between. Per germline, CDR1 MGHRA and CDR2 YSYEKL. CDR3 residues: CASSQVGGPSSYNEQFF. For the CDR3, the DNA is TGCGCCAGCAGCCAAGTCGGGGGCCCAAGCTCCTACAATGAGCAGTTCTTC.

This clonotype was recorded at least ten times. This chain connects TRBV7-9 to TRBJ2-5; 9 bases are shared with TRBD1. CDR1 is SEHNR and CDR2 is FQNEAQ in the germline V gene (reference sequence). CDR3 length equals 19 residues. V lost 5 bases, J lost 2 bases, and 18 bases stayed unmatched. The CDR3 sequence: CASSTDFGKGQGTQETQYF. DNA for the CDR3: TGTGCCAGCAGCACTGACTTTGGGAAAGGACAGGGGACGCAAGAGACCCAGTACTTC.

The rearrangement joins TRBV2 to TRBJ1-2, with D uncertain. Trimming removed 6 bases at V and 3 bases at J, with 11 bases between. Germline V gives CDR1 SNHLY, CDR2 FYNNEI. The CDR3 has 13 amino acids. This CDR3 reads CASSLHNYYGYTF. CDR3 coding DNA: TGTGCCAGCAGCTTACACAACTACTATGGCTACACCTTC.

The gene calls are TRBV7-9 and TRBJ2-5; the D gene could be TRBD1 or TRBD2 (6 bases each). This CDR3 is 16 amino acids long. The germline V gene has CDR1 SEHNR and CDR2 FQNEAQ (reference sequence). The germline V and J ends were trimmed by 6 bases and 4 bases, with 21 bases remaining between them. This chain's CDR3 is CASRPPLRGGIETQYF. CDR3 sequence (DNA): TGTGCCAGCAGACCCCCTTTGCGAGGGGGGATAGAGACCCAGTACTTC.

As concerns this clonotype: One junction end disagrees with the germline gene, perhaps due to a read error. The V and J genes are TRBV10-1 and TRBJ2-3; 10 bases map to TRBD2. This CDR3 comprises 15 residues. Germline CDR1 reads WNHNN; CDR2 reads SYGVQD (reference sequence). CDR3 sequence: CASNSGGAGADTQYF. The CDR3 DNA reads as TGTGCCAGCAACAGCGGGGGGGCCGGTGCAGATACGCAGTATTTT.

This clonotype was seen ten or more times. The chain employs TRBV19 and TRBJ2-1, with 7 bases aligning to TRBD1. CDR3 length: 15 residues. V shed 3 bases, J shed 2 bases, and the junction held 4 bases outside the gene matches. Germline CDR1 is LNHDA and CDR2 is SQIVND (reference sequence). The CDR3 loop reads CASSIRQGPYNEQFF. CDR3 nucleotide sequence: TGTGCCAGTAGTATCCGACAGGGTCCCTACAATGAGCAGTTCTTC.

This clonotype has at least ten counts. The rearrangement uses TRBV6-5 and TRBJ2-1; 12 positions match TRBD1. The CDR3 is 15 amino acids. V was clipped by 4 bases and J by 7 bases; unmatched bases: 5. Germline CDR1 is MNHEY and CDR2 is SVGAGI. The CDR3 DNA reads TGTGCCAGCAGTTCCGGGACAGGGGGCGGGAATGAGCAGTTCTTC. Amino acid sequence: CASSSGTGGGNEQFF.

Concerning this clonotype: Sequence at one end of the junction differs from germline and may be a read error. V is TRBV10-3 and J is TRBJ1-1, with 7 nucleotides matching TRBD1. Looked up from germline, CDR1 is ENHRY and CDR2 is SYGVKD. The CDR3 totals 13 residues. CDR3 sequence reads: CAGSPTQGEAGRF. The CDR3 region has the DNA TGTGCCGGTTCGCCGACGCAGGGGGAGGCGGGTAGGTTT.